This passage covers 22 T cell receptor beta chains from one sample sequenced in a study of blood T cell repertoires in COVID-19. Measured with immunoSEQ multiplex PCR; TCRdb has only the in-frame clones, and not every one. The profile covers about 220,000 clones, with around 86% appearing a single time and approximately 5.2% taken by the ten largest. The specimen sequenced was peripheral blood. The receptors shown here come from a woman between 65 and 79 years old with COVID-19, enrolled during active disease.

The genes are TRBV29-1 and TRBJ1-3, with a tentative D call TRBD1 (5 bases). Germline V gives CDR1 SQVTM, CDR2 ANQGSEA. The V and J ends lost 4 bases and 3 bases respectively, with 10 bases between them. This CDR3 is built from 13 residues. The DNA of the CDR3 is TGCAGCGTTGCCCAGGGAAATGGAAACACCATATATTTT. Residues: CSVAQGNGNTIYF.

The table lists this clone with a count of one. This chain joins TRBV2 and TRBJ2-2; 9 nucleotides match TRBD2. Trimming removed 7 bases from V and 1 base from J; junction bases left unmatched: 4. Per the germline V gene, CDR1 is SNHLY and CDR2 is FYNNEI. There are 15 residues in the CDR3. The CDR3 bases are TGTGCCAGCAAGGCGGGAGGGAAGAACACCGGGGAGCTGTTTTTT. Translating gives CASKAGGKNTGELFF.

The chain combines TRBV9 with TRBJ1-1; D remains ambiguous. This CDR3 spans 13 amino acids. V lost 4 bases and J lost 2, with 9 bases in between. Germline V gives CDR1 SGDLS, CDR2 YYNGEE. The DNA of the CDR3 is TGTGCCAGCAGCCTACACAGCAACACTGAAGCTTTCTTT. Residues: CASSLHSNTEAFF. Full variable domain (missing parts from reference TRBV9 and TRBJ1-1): DSGVTQTPKHLITATGQRVTLRCSPRSGDLSVYWYQQSLDQGLQFLIQYYNGEERAKGNILERFSAQQFPDLHSELNLSSLELGDSALYFCASSLHSNTEAFFGQGTRLTVV.

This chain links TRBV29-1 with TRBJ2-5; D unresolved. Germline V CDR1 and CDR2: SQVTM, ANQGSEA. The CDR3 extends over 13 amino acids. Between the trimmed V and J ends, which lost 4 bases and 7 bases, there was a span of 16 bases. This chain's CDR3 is CSVAQAGSRTQYF. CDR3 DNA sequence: TGCAGCGTTGCCCAGGCCGGTTCGCGGACCCAGTACTTC.

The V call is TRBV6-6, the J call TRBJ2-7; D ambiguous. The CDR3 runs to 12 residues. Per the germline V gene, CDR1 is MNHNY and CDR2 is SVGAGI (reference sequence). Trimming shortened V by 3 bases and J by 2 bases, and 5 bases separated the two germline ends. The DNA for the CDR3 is TGTGCCAGCAGTTATTCTCCCTACGAGCAGTACTTC. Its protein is CASSYSPYEQYF.

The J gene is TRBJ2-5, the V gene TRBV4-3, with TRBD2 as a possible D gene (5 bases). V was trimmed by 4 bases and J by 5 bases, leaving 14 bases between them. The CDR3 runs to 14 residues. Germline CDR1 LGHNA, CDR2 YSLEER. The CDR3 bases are TGCGCCAGCAGCCGAGGACTTCAACGGGAGACCCAGTACTTC. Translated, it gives CASSRGLQRETQYF.

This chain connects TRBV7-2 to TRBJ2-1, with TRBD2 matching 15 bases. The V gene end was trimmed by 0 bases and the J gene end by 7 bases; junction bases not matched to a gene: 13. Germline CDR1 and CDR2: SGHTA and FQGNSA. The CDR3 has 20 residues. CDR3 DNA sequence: TGTGCCAGCAGCTTAGCTCCGGGACTAGCGGGAGGTAGACCCCGGAATGAGCAGTTCTTC. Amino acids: CASSLAPGLAGGRPRNEQFF.

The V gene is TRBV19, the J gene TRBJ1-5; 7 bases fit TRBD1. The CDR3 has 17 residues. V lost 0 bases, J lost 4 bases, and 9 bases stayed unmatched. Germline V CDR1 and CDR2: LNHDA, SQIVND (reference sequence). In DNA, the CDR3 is TGTGCCAGTAGTATAGATCAGGGGACAGCCTTAAATCAGCCCCAGCATTTT. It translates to CASSIDQGTALNQPQHF.

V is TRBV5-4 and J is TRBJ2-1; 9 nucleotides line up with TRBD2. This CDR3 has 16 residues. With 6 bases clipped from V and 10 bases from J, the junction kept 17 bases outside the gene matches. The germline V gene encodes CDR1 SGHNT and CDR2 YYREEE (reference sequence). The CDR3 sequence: CASTGGSGSFRGEQFF. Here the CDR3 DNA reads TGTGCCAGCACGGGGGGTAGCGGGAGTTTTCGTGGCGAGCAGTTCTTC.

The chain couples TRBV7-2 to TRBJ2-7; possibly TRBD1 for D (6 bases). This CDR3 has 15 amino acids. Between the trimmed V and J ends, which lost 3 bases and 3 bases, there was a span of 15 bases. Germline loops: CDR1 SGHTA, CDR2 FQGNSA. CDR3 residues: CASSLQTGLVYEQYF. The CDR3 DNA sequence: TGTGCCAGCAGCTTGCAGACAGGCTTAGTCTACGAGCAGTACTTC. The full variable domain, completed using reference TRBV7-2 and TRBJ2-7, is GAGVSQSPSNKVTEKGKDVELRCDPISGHTALYWYRQSLGQGLEFLIYFQGNSAPDKSGLPSDRFSAERTGGSVSTLTIQRTQQEDSAVYLCASSLQTGLVYEQYFGPGTRLTVT.

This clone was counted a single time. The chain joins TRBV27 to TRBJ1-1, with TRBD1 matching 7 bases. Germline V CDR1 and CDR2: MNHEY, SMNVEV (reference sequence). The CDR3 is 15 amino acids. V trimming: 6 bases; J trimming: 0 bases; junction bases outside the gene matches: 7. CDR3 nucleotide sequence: TGTGCCAGCAGCCCCACAGGGGCAATGAACACTGAAGCTTTCTTT. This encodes CASSPTGAMNTEAFF.

In nucleotides, the CDR3 is TGCGCCAGCAGTTCTCGGGCGGGTGACACTGAAGCTTTCTTT. This codes for CASSSRAGDTEAFF. The rearrangement uses TRBV5-1 and TRBJ1-1, with D unresolved. Germline-derived CDR1 and CDR2 are SGHRS and YFSETQ. The ends were cut back, 5 bases at V and 3 bases at J, with 14 bases in the middle. The CDR3 spans 14 residues.

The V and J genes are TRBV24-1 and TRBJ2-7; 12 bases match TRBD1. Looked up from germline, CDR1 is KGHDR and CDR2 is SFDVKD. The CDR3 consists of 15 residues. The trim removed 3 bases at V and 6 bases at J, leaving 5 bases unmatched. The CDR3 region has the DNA TGTGCCACCAGTGATCCCGGGACAGGGGGCTTCGAGCAGTACTTC. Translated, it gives CATSDPGTGGFEQYF.

CDR3: CASSLFGTGGTGGIGSPLHF. The CDR3 nucleotides are TGTGCCAGCAGTTTATTCGGGACAGGGGGAACGGGGGGCATAGGGTCACCCCTCCACTTT. This rearrangement joins TRBV27 to TRBJ1-6; 11 positions match TRBD1. With V trimmed by 1 base and J by 10 bases, 18 bases remained unmatched. The CDR3 has 20 amino acids. The V gene's germline CDR1 is MNHEY and CDR2 SMNVEV (reference sequence).

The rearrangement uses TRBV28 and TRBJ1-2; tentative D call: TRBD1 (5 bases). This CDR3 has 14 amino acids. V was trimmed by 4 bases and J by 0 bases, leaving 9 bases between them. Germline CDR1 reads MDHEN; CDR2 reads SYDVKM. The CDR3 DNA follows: TGTGCCAGCAGTTCAGGGCCTGCTAACTATGGCTACACCTTC. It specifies CASSSGPANYGYTF.

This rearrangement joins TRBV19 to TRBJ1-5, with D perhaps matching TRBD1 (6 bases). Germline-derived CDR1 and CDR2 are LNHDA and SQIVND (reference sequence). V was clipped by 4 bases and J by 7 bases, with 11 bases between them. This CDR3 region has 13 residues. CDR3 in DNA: TGTGCCAGTAGTAGGGGGCTCGACCAGCCCCAGCATTTT. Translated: CASSRGLDQPQHF.

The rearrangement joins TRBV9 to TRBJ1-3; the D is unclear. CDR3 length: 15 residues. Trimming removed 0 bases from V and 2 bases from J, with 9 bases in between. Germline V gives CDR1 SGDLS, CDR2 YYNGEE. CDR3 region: CASSVDAGAGNTIYF. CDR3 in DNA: TGTGCCAGCAGCGTAGATGCCGGGGCTGGAAACACCATATATTTT.

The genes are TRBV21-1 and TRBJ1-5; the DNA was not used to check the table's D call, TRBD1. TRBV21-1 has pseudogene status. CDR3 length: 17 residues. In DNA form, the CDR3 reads TGTGCCAGCAGCCATGGGACAGGGGCGATAAGCAATCAGCCCCAGCATTTT. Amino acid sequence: CASSHGTGAISNQPQHF.

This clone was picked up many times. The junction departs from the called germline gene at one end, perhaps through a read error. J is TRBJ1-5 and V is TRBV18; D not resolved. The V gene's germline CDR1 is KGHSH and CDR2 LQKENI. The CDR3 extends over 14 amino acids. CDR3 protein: CASSSAGSYQPQHF. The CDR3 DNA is TGTGCCAGCTCGAGCGCGGGTAGCTATCAGCCCCAGCATTTT.

The CDR3 DNA reads TGTGCCATCAGCGGACAGGCCAGAGGCGATGGCTACACCTTC. Protein: CAISGQARGDGYTF. The chain has TRBV10-3 and TRBJ1-2, with TRBD1 matching 7 bases. The CDR3 consists of 14 residues. Germline V gives CDR1 ENHRY, CDR2 SYGVKD. Trimming took 6 bases from V and 6 from J; bases not matched to a gene: 10.

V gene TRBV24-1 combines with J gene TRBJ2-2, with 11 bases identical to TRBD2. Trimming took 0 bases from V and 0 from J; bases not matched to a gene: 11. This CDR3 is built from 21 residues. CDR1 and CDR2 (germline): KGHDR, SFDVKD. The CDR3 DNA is TGTGCCACCAGTGATTTGGGGGTGGGTAGCGGGAGGGCGACGAACACCGGGGAGCTGTTTTTT. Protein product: CATSDLGVGSGRATNTGELFF.

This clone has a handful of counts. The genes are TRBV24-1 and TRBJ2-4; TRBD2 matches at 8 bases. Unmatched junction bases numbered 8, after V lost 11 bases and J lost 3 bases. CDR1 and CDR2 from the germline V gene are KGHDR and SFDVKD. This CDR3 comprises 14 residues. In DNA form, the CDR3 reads TGTGCCATGCCAAAAGGGACTAGCAAAAACATTCAGTACTTC. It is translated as CAMPKGTSKNIQYF.